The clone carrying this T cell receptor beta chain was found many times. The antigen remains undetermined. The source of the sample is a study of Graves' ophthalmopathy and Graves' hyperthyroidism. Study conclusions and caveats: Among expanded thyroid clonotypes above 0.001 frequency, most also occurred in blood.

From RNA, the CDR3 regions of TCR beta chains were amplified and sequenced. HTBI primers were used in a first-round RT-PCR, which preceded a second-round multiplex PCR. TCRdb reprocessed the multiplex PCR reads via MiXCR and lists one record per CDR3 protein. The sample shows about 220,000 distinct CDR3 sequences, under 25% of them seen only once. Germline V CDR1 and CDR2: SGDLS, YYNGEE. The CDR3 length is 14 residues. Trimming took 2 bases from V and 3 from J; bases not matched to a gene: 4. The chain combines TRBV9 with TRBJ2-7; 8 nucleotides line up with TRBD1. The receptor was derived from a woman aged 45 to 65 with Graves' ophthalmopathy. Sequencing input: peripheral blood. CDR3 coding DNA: TGTGCCAGCAGCGTCGGGACAGGTCTCTACGAGCAGTACTTC. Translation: CASSVGTGLYEQYF.